This is a list of T cell receptor beta chains from one sample in a study of cytomegalovirus exposure and HLA in healthy donors. The protocol was immunoSEQ multiplex PCR, while the TCRdb copy is restricted to in-frame clones and leaves out a portion. The repertoire includes 150,000 or so clones, about 88% of them detected once, and approximately 10% sits in the top ten. The sequenced sample was PBMCs. These receptors were collected from a young woman in good health and CMV-seropositive. The CDR3 runs from the conserved cysteine through the conserved F or W. A D gene is named only where the DNA matches it firmly. The size field is filled for only some rows; it gives once, few, many or a size class.

abundance: NA; v_gene: TRBV5-1; j_gene: TRBJ2-1; d_gene: TRBD2; CDR3nt: TGCGCCAGCAGTATATCTAGCGGGGGGTACAATGAGCAGTTCTTC; CDR3aa: CASSISSGGYNEQFF
abundance: once; v_gene: TRBV27; j_gene: TRBJ2-1; d_gene: TRBD2; CDR3nt: TGTGCCAGCAGTTTTGGCGGGGGGGCATCCAATGAGCAGTTCTTC; CDR3aa: CASSFGGGASNEQFF
abundance: few; v_gene: TRBV5-1; j_gene: TRBJ1-6; d_gene: NA; CDR3nt: TGCGCCAGCAGCTTCTATTCACCCCTCCACTTT; CDR3aa: CASSFYSPLHF
abundance: NA; v_gene: TRBV5-1; j_gene: TRBJ2-2; d_gene: NA; CDR3nt: TGCGCCAGCAGCCCCGCCGGCGGGCGATCTACCGGGGAGCTGTTTTTT; CDR3aa: CASSPAGGRSTGELFF
abundance: NA; v_gene: TRBV6-1; j_gene: TRBJ1-1; d_gene: TRBD1; CDR3nt: TGTGCCAGCAGTGAAGAGGTTAAGGACAGGATGGGGACTGAAGCTTTCTTT; CDR3aa: CASSEEVKDRMGTEAFF
abundance: NA; v_gene: TRBV5-4; j_gene: TRBJ1-2; d_gene: NA; CDR3nt: TGTGCCAGCAGCTTGGAACAGGAACCAGTCTATGGCTACACCTTC; CDR3aa: CASSLEQEPVYGYTF
abundance: NA; v_gene: TRBV7-9; j_gene: TRBJ2-7; d_gene: TRBD1; CDR3nt: TGTGCCAGCAGCCCGTCGGGACAGGGGAGGTCCTACGAGCAGTACTTC; CDR3aa: CASSPSGQGRSYEQYF
abundance: NA; v_gene: TRBV4-1; j_gene: TRBJ1-5; d_gene: NA; CDR3nt: TGCGCCAGCAGCCAACAGGGTTACAATCAGCCCCAGCATTTT; CDR3aa: CASSQQGYNQPQHF
abundance: NA; v_gene: TRBV7-9; j_gene: TRBJ1-1; d_gene: NA; CDR3nt: TGTGCCAGCAGCACCGGAACAGGTTACACTGAAGCTTTCTTT; CDR3aa: CASSTGTGYTEAFF
abundance: few; v_gene: TRBV19; j_gene: TRBJ1-6; d_gene: NA; CDR3nt: TGTGCCAGTAGTTCCGGGACAAGCTATTCACCCCTCCACTTT; CDR3aa: CASSSGTSYSPLHF
abundance: NA; v_gene: TRBV27; j_gene: TRBJ1-2; d_gene: TRBD1; CDR3nt: TGTGCCAGCAGATCGACAGGGTTCGGCTACACCTTC; CDR3aa: CASRSTGFGYTF
abundance: NA; v_gene: TRBV7-2; j_gene: TRBJ2-3; d_gene: TRBD2; CDR3nt: TGTGCCAGCAGCCCCAGCGGGGGTGGTTGGGATACGCAGTATTTT; CDR3aa: CASSPSGGGWDTQYF
abundance: NA; v_gene: TRBV4-1; j_gene: TRBJ1-4; d_gene: TRBD1; CDR3nt: TGCGCCAGCAGCCAAGGAGTCGGGACAGGGAATGAAAAACTGTTTTTT; CDR3aa: CASSQGVGTGNEKLFF
abundance: NA; v_gene: TRBV6-4; j_gene: TRBJ2-3; d_gene: NA; CDR3nt: TGTGCCAGCAGTGACTCGTGGGGAGGCACAGATACGCAGTATTTT; CDR3aa: CASSDSWGGTDTQYF
abundance: NA; v_gene: TRBV18; j_gene: TRBJ2-1; d_gene: NA; CDR3nt: TGTGCCAGCTCACCGGCTAATGAGCAGTTCTTC; CDR3aa: CASSPANEQFF
abundance: NA; v_gene: TRBV19; j_gene: TRBJ1-2; d_gene: NA; CDR3nt: TGTGCCACGCGAGGACGGGATAACTATGGCTACACCTTC; CDR3aa: CATRGRDNYGYTF
abundance: NA; v_gene: TRBV9; j_gene: TRBJ2-1; d_gene: TRBD2; CDR3nt: TGTGCCAGCAGCTCGGGACTAGCGGGGGGCCGGGAGCAGTTCTTC; CDR3aa: CASSSGLAGGREQFF
abundance: NA; v_gene: TRBV15; j_gene: TRBJ2-2; d_gene: NA; CDR3nt: TGTGCCACCAACTGGGGGGGCCCAACGAACACCGGGGAGCTGTTTTTT; CDR3aa: CATNWGGPTNTGELFF
abundance: NA; v_gene: TRBV28; j_gene: TRBJ2-7; d_gene: NA; CDR3nt: TGTGCCAGCAGTTTTTCCGGGGTCTTAGATTACGAGCAGTACTTC; CDR3aa: CASSFSGVLDYEQYF
abundance: NA; v_gene: TRBV29-1; j_gene: TRBJ2-5; d_gene: TRBD1; CDR3nt: TGCAGCGTGACCGGACAGGGGTCGTTTTCTCAAGAGACCCAGTACTTC; CDR3aa: CSVTGQGSFSQETQYF
abundance: NA; v_gene: TRBV9; j_gene: TRBJ1-1; d_gene: TRBD1; CDR3nt: TGTGCCAGCAGAGAACAGGGGGCGGGGAACACTGAAGCTTTCTTT; CDR3aa: CASREQGAGNTEAFF
abundance: NA; v_gene: TRBV6-6; j_gene: TRBJ2-3; d_gene: NA; CDR3nt: TGTGCCAGCACAGCGGACCACACAGATACGCAGTATTTT; CDR3aa: CASTADHTDTQYF
abundance: NA; v_gene: TRBV5-4; j_gene: TRBJ2-3; d_gene: TRBD2; CDR3nt: TGTGCCAGCAGCGGAGGATGGGGTCTAGCGGGGGCTCGAGATACGCAGTATTTT; CDR3aa: CASSGGWGLAGARDTQYF
abundance: NA; v_gene: TRBV10-3; j_gene: TRBJ1-1; d_gene: TRBD1; CDR3nt: TGTGCCATCAAAGGGGACAGGGGAGGCACTGAAGCTTTCTTT; CDR3aa: CAIKGDRGGTEAFF
abundance: once; v_gene: TRBV2; j_gene: TRBJ1-6; d_gene: TRBD1; CDR3nt: TGTGCCAGCAGTATCCGACAGGGATGGACACCCCTCCACTTT; CDR3aa: CASSIRQGWTPLHF
abundance: NA; v_gene: TRBV7-2; j_gene: TRBJ1-1; d_gene: NA; CDR3nt: TGTGCCAGCAGCTCAAGGTCGGGGAACACTGAAGCTTTCTTT; CDR3aa: CASSSRSGNTEAFF
abundance: NA; v_gene: TRBV6-5; j_gene: TRBJ1-2; d_gene: NA; CDR3nt: TGTGCCAGCAGTTACTCGATTGGGGACATTCGGGGCTACACCTTC; CDR3aa: CASSYSIGDIRGYTF
abundance: NA; v_gene: TRBV6-5; j_gene: TRBJ2-1; d_gene: NA; CDR3nt: TGTGCCAGCGCGAGATCAGGGTTCCCCTACAATGAGCAGTTCTTC; CDR3aa: CASARSGFPYNEQFF
abundance: NA; v_gene: TRBV10-3; j_gene: TRBJ1-2; d_gene: TRBD1; CDR3nt: TGTGCCATCAGTGAGACTCCAACCGGGACAGGGTACGGCTACACCTTC; CDR3aa: CAISETPTGTGYGYTF
abundance: NA; v_gene: TRBV7-6; j_gene: TRBJ2-1; d_gene: TRBD2; CDR3nt: TGTGCCAGCAGCCGGTTAGGCGGGGGGATTACCTACAATGAGCAGTTCTTC; CDR3aa: CASSRLGGGITYNEQFF
abundance: NA; v_gene: TRBV9; j_gene: TRBJ2-6; d_gene: NA; CDR3nt: TGTGCCAGCAGCGTAGCTGCTGGGGCCAACGTCCTGACTTTC; CDR3aa: CASSVAAGANVLTF
abundance: NA; v_gene: TRBV7-7; j_gene: TRBJ2-7; d_gene: TRBD1; CDR3nt: TGTGCCAGCAGCTTAGACCAGGGGGCGGTGTACGAGCAGTACTTC; CDR3aa: CASSLDQGAVYEQYF
abundance: NA; v_gene: TRBV30; j_gene: TRBJ2-1; d_gene: TRBD2; CDR3nt: TGTGCCTGGAGTCCTAGACTAGCGGGGGCCTACAATGAGCAGTTCTTC; CDR3aa: CAWSPRLAGAYNEQFF
abundance: NA; v_gene: TRBV19; j_gene: TRBJ1-6; d_gene: NA; CDR3nt: TGTGCCAGTAGTATAGATTCCGAACAGCATCCAGATACGCGACGTTCACCCCTCCACTTT; CDR3aa: CASSIDSEQHPDTRRSPLHF
abundance: NA; v_gene: TRBV7-3; j_gene: TRBJ1-6; d_gene: NA; CDR3nt: TGTGCCAGCAGCTTACGGAGACGCTCACCCCTCCACTTT; CDR3aa: CASSLRRRSPLHF
abundance: NA; v_gene: TRBV2; j_gene: TRBJ1-1; d_gene: TRBD1; CDR3nt: TGTGCCAGCAGCCTAGGGGGCATGAACACTGAAGCTTTCTTT; CDR3aa: CASSLGGMNTEAFF
abundance: NA; v_gene: TRBV6-5; j_gene: TRBJ2-1; d_gene: TRBD2; CDR3nt: TGTGCCAGCAGCAAAGCGGGGGGACCCTACAATGAGCAGTTCTTC; CDR3aa: CASSKAGGPYNEQFF
abundance: NA; v_gene: TRBV28; j_gene: TRBJ2-7; d_gene: TRBD1; CDR3nt: TGTGCCAGCAGCTCCTCTTTCCGGGACAGAAACCCCTCCTACGAGCAGTACTTC; CDR3aa: CASSSSFRDRNPSYEQYF
abundance: once; v_gene: TRBV12-5; j_gene: TRBJ2-7; d_gene: TRBD2; CDR3nt: TGTGCTAGTGGTCGCGGGACTAGCGGGAACTCCTACGAGCAGTACTTC; CDR3aa: CASGRGTSGNSYEQYF
abundance: NA; v_gene: TRBV7-9; j_gene: TRBJ1-1; d_gene: TRBD1; CDR3nt: TGTGCCAGCAGCCTTCTCACCCCGACAGGGAGGAACACTGAAGCTTTCTTT; CDR3aa: CASSLLTPTGRNTEAFF
abundance: NA; v_gene: TRBV7-2; j_gene: TRBJ1-1; d_gene: TRBD1; CDR3nt: TGTGCCAGCAGCGCCCGACAGGGCAACACTGAAGCTTTCTTT; CDR3aa: CASSARQGNTEAFF
abundance: NA; v_gene: TRBV2; j_gene: TRBJ1-2; d_gene: NA; CDR3nt: TGTGCCAGCAGTTCAGGGGCGACCAACTATGGCTACACCTTC; CDR3aa: CASSSGATNYGYTF
abundance: NA; v_gene: TRBV5-4; j_gene: TRBJ2-7; d_gene: NA; CDR3nt: TGTGCCAGCAGCGAGGCCCCCTTGGGGGGAAAAGAGCAGTACTTC; CDR3aa: CASSEAPLGGKEQYF
abundance: NA; v_gene: TRBV7-9; j_gene: TRBJ2-7; d_gene: NA; CDR3nt: TGTGCCAGCAGCGACCCCGCGGGCGCACCTACCTACGAGCAGTACTTC; CDR3aa: CASSDPAGAPTYEQYF
abundance: NA; v_gene: TRBV28; j_gene: TRBJ2-7; d_gene: TRBD1; CDR3nt: TGTGCCAGCCTTACCACCCCACCGGGACAGAGGTACTTC; CDR3aa: CASLTTPPGQRYF
abundance: NA; v_gene: TRBV7-2; j_gene: TRBJ2-7; d_gene: NA; CDR3nt: TGTGCCAGCAGCTTACCTACCTACGAGCAGTACTTC; CDR3aa: CASSLPTYEQYF
abundance: once; v_gene: TRBV6-6; j_gene: TRBJ1-6; d_gene: TRBD1; CDR3nt: TGTGCCAGCAGTTACACGGGACAGGGGTATAATTCACCCCTCCACTTT; CDR3aa: CASSYTGQGYNSPLHF
abundance: NA; v_gene: TRBV9; j_gene: TRBJ2-3; d_gene: NA; CDR3nt: TGTGCCAGCAGCGTAGGACAGGCGACCGCTAGCACAGATACGCAGTATTTT; CDR3aa: CASSVGQATASTDTQYF
abundance: NA; v_gene: TRBV5-1; j_gene: TRBJ2-3; d_gene: NA; CDR3nt: TGCGCCACCAGCCAGGGGTCCCCCACAGATACGCAGTATTTT; CDR3aa: CATSQGSPTDTQYF
abundance: NA; v_gene: TRBV28; j_gene: TRBJ2-6; d_gene: NA; CDR3nt: TGTGCCAGCAGTTCGGGGATCCCTGGGGCCAACGTCCTGACTTTC; CDR3aa: CASSSGIPGANVLTF
abundance: NA; v_gene: TRBV18; j_gene: TRBJ1-2; d_gene: NA; CDR3nt: TGTGCCAGCTCACCGGGTCAGGTTTATGGCTACACCTTC; CDR3aa: CASSPGQVYGYTF
abundance: NA; v_gene: TRBV27; j_gene: TRBJ1-2; d_gene: NA; CDR3nt: TGTGCCAGCAGTCCCCAAGGCAGGCCCTATGGCTACACCTTC; CDR3aa: CASSPQGRPYGYTF
abundance: NA; v_gene: TRBV5-1; j_gene: TRBJ2-1; d_gene: TRBD2; CDR3nt: TGCGCCAGCAGCTTGAGGGAACTAGCGGGGGGCAATGAGCAGTTCTTC; CDR3aa: CASSLRELAGGNEQFF
abundance: NA; v_gene: TRBV6-5; j_gene: TRBJ2-7; d_gene: NA; CDR3nt: TGTGCCAGCAGTTCCCGCGGAGGCGGGTTCTCCTACGAGCAGTACTTC; CDR3aa: CASSSRGGGFSYEQYF
abundance: NA; v_gene: TRBV4-1; j_gene: TRBJ2-5; d_gene: TRBD2; CDR3nt: TGCGCCAGCAGCCCCGAGCGGGGGGGCCGGGAGACCCAGTACTTC; CDR3aa: CASSPERGGRETQYF